This T cell receptor beta chain was sequenced in a study of blood T cell repertoires in COVID-19. Study details: Sites in the United States, Italy and Spain provided acute and convalescent COVID-19 samples.

Enrollment of patients from Seattle took place during active infection, with longitudinal follow-up. The table came from immunoSEQ multiplex PCR; TCRdb's copy has only in-frame clones and leaves some out. Altogether some 300,000 clones are present, 65% to 90% being singletons, with the ten largest covering over 10%. The ends were cut back, 5 bases at V and 2 bases at J, with 13 bases in the middle. The germline CDR1 and CDR2 sequences are PRHDT and FYEKMQ (reference sequence). The CDR3 totals 14 residues. What was sequenced was peripheral blood. This clonotype was obtained from a woman in her sixties or seventies with COVID-19, enrolled during active disease. V gene TRBV13 combines with J gene TRBJ2-7, with D possibly matching TRBD1 (7 bases). As DNA, the CDR3 is TGTGCCAGCAGCCGTCAGGGGGGCGCCTACGAGCAGTACTTC. Its protein is CASSRQGGAYEQYF.